The text below deals with one T cell receptor (beta chain). Its antigen remains unidentified. The sample holds no much larger clone one base away, and base qualities are not on file. The sequencing machine was a 454 GS FLX Titanium. A previously published linear amplification protocol was used to build TCR libraries from approximately 480 ng of total RNA. Sequencing was performed on the Roche/454 Genome Sequencer with Titanium chemistry. Under the source paper's analysis protocol: Roughly 78,000 rearranged TCR alpha transcripts were sequenced from five or six of the healthy donors. Unique TCR clonotypes were defined by the CDR3 junction under IMGT nomenclature, and duplicate transcripts were removed. In R 2.13.0, logistic regression modeled CD4 versus CD8 status on V and J genes, adjusting for donor effects, with Bonferroni correction for multiple testing. TCRdb reworked the public reads: Q25 trimming with fastp, MiXCR clone assembly, productive beta chains retained. Entries that share a CDR3 protein sequence are merged under the most common genes and DNA. These V and J calls are TCRdb output, not the study's own analysis. A total of roughly 200,000 distinct CDR3 sequences appear in this sample, around 80% of them only once. The ten biggest clones cover less than 2.5% of the sample.

This sample was taken from a study of healthy donors' naive CD4 and CD8 T cells (dated by TCRdb to about 2015). At the level of the whole study: Donor selection covered three age groups (20-25, 40-50 and 60-70 years) with more than 5 people in each, and the resulting cohort had a mean age of approximately 43 and was half female. For TCR alpha, a new primer set was designed to cover all functional IMGT alpha gene variants, and all other steps followed the beta-chain workflow. Rearranged TCR alpha and beta chains from naive CD4+ and CD8+ T cells were sequenced in the study to test how TCR variation relates to lineage commitment. The donors were HLA-typed by sequencing at HLA-A, -B, -C, -DRB1, -DQB1 and -DPB1, using the SBTexcellerator protocol, an ABI3130xl analyzer and SBTengine software. Peripheral blood mononuclear cells were collected from 18 healthy, unrelated individuals. The investigation overall reported the following: Taken together, V genes, J genes and CDR3 charge appeared to account for roughly an eighth of the variance in CD4/CD8 propensity, mostly acting in an additive way. Bias between naive CD4+ and CD8+ cells was reportedly observed for most V and J gene segments, consistently across donors and independently of HLA genotype. Alpha and beta chains were sequenced in bulk and could not be paired, so combined chain effects were not evaluated. The study did not directly address whether homeostatic proliferation of naive T cells might have biased the repertoire. In both chains, CD4+ lineage was associated with a positively charged CDR3 and CD8+ lineage with a negatively charged CDR3.

Cells with a CD4+CD8-CD45RO-CD45RA+ profile were isolated by FACS and defined as naive CD4+ T cells, and those with a CD8+CD4-CD45RA+CD27bright profile were defined as naive CD8+ T cells. Antibodies against CD4 (RPA-T4), CD8 (SK1), CD27 (O323), CD45RA (HI100) and CD45RO (UCHL1) were used for sorting. The sequenced sample consisted of naive CD4+ and CD8+ T cells sorted from blood, pooled from several donors. What this sample's cell subset or site label stands for: FACS-sorted naive CD4+ (CD45RO-CD45RA+) and naive CD8+ (CD45RA+CD27bright) T cells. The clonotype comes from a pool of human donors in good health; the sample pools cells from several healthy donors.

CDR3 loop: CAWSVDRASYEQYF. The nucleotide sequence is TGTGCCTGGAGTGTAGACCGTGCCTCCTACGAGCAGTACTTC. The receptor chain draws on TRBV30 and TRBJ2-7; the D gene lacks a confident call. The germline V gene (reference sequence) gives CDR1 as GTSNPN and CDR2 as SVGIG. Trimming at the junction amounts to 0 bases on V and 0 bases on J, and the germline ends lie 9 bases apart. The CDR3 runs 14 amino acids, cysteine and phenylalanine included. Left in the record is the CDR3 DNA by itself, 42 bases read in frame from the first base.